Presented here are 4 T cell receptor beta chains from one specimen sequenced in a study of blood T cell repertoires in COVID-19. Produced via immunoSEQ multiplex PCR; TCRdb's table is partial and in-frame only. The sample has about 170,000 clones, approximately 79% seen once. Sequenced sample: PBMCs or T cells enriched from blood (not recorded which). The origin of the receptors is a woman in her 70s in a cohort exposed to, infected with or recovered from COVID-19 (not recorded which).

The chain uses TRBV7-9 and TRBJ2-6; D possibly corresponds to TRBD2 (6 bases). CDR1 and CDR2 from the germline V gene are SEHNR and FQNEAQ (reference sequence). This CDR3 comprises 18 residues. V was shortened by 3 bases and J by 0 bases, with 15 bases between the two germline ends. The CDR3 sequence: CASSLRYGSGSGANVLTF. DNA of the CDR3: TGTGCCAGCAGCTTGAGGTACGGGAGCGGCTCTGGGGCCAACGTCCTGACTTTC.

The CDR3 here is CASSPLLAQKGNEQFF. CDR3 sequence (DNA): TGTGCCAGCAGCCCATTACTAGCGCAAAAGGGTAATGAGCAGTTCTTC. The V call is TRBV7-6, the J call TRBJ2-1; 7 nucleotides align to TRBD2. The CDR3 runs 16 residues. Germline V lookup: CDR1 SGHVS, CDR2 FNYEAQ. V trimming: 5 bases; J trimming: 7 bases; junction bases outside the gene matches: 14.

CDR3 sequence: CAWSGMSSGIRNTGELFF. DNA of the CDR3: TGTGCCTGGAGTGGTATGTCTAGCGGGATCCGGAACACCGGGGAGCTGTTTTTT. This chain connects TRBV30 to TRBJ2-2; 9 bases line up with TRBD2. The CDR3 has 18 amino acids. V lost 1 base and J lost 1; bases outside the gene matches: 10. CDR1 and CDR2 (germline): GTSNPN, SVGIG (reference sequence).

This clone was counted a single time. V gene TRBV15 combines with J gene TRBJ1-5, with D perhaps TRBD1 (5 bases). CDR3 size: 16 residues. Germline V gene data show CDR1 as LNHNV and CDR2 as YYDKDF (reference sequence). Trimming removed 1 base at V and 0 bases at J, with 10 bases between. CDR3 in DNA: TGTGCCACCAGCAGAGTCGGGGGTATTAGCAATCAGCCCCAGCATTTT. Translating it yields CATSRVGGISNQPQHF.